This entry concerns a single T cell receptor (beta chain). No antigen is known for it. Sequencing used immunoSEQ multiplex PCR; TCRdb keeps in-frame clones, though not all of them. Of 65,000 to 95,000 clones listed, more than 75% are singletons. The entry originates in a study of T cell responses to AZD1222 COVID-19 vaccine. Study observations and caveats: Spike-specific TCR breadth and depth were elevated following two AZD1222 doses. In a largely white British group with more females than males, clonal diversity was possibly underestimated. Regions left unmutated in variants are reportedly the target of nearly half of spike-specific TCRs.

Trimming at V came to 9 bases and at J to 3 bases, leaving 5 bases not matched to a gene. This CDR3 comprises 15 residues. From germline, CDR1 is KGHDR and CDR2 SFDVKD. The sequenced sample was peripheral blood, obtained on day 0 of AZD1222 vaccination. This receptor was obtained from an adult in good health. The chain combines TRBV24-1 with TRBJ2-2, with 11 bases lining up with TRBD1. The CDR3 loop is CATGRGQGDTGELFF. The CDR3 DNA reads as TGTGCCACCGGTCGGGGACAGGGGGACACCGGGGAGCTGTTTTTT.